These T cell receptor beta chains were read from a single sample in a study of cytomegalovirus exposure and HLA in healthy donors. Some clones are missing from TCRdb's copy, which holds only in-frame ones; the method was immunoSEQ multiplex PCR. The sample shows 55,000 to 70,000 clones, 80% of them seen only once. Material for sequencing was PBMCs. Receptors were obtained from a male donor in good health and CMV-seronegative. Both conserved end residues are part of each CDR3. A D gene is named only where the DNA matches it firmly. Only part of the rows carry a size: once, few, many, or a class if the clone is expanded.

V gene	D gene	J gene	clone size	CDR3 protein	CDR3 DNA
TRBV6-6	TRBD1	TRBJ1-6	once	CASSYSWTGDSPLHF	TGTGCCAGCAGTTACTCGTGGACAGGGGATTCACCCCTCCACTTT
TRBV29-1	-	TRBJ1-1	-	CSAAAGGNTEAFF	TGCAGCGCCGCGGCGGGGGGGAACACTGAAGCTTTCTTT
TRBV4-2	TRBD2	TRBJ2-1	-	CASSQDRGGEEQFF	TGTGCCAGCAGCCAAGACCGCGGGGGTGAGGAGCAGTTCTTC
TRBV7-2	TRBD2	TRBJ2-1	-	CASGKSGVSNNEQFF	TGTGCCAGCGGAAAAAGCGGGGTATCGAACAATGAGCAGTTCTTC
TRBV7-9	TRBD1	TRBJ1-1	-	CASSGNTGGTEAFF	TGTGCCAGCAGCGGAAATACAGGGGGCACTGAAGCTTTCTTT
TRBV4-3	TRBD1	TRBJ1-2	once	CASSQDVGTGKDTF	TGCGCCAGCAGCCAAGACGTGGGGACAGGGAAAGACACCTTC
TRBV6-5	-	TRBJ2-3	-	CASSYGGQYTDTQYF	TGTGCCAGCAGTTACGGTGGACAGTACACAGATACGCAGTATTTT
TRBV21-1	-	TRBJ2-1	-	CASSKERAGASSSYNEQFF	TGTGCCAGCAGCAAAGAACGGGCGGGGGCCTCTAGCTCCTACAATGAGCAGTTCTTC
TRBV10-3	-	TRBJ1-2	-	CAISGTANYGYTF	TGTGCCATCAGTGGGACAGCTAACTATGGCTACACCTTC
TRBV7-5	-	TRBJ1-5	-	CARSLGPPQGDNQPQHF	TGTGCCAGAAGCTTAGGCCCCCCCCAGGGGGACAATCAGCCCCAGCATTTT
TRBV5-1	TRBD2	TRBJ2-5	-	CASDLGTNQETQYF	TGCGCCAGCGACTTAGGGACTAACCAAGAGACCCAGTACTTC
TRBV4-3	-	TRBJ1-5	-	CASSQDLVAGPQHF	TGCGCCAGCAGCCAAGATTTAGTCGCGGGGCCCCAGCATTTT
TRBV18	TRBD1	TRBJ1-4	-	CASSPSAGQGTGEKLFF	TGTGCCAGCTCACCGAGCGCGGGACAGGGGACTGGTGAAAAACTGTTTTTT
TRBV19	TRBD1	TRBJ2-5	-	CASSTRDRGAQYF	TGTGCCAGTAGTACCCGGGACAGGGGGGCCCAGTACTTC
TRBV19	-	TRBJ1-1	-	CASSTGHLNTEAFF	TGTGCCAGTAGTACCGGACACCTGAACACTGAAGCTTTCTTT
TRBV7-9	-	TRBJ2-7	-	CASSLGGASYEQYF	TGTGCCAGCAGCTTAGGCGGGGCGAGCTACGAGCAGTACTTC
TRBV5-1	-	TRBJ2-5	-	CASAKGQAGEETQYF	TGCGCCAGCGCCAAAGGGCAAGCGGGCGAAGAGACCCAGTACTTC
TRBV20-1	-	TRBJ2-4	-	CSAGLSRIQYF	TGCAGTGCTGGCTTATCTCGAATTCAGTACTTC
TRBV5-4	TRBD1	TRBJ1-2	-	CASSLAGGQAYGYTF	TGTGCCAGCAGCTTGGCTGGGGGACAGGCCTATGGCTACACCTTC
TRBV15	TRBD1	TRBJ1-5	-	CATSPTGGNQPQHF	TGTGCCACCAGCCCGACAGGGGGTAATCAGCCCCAGCATTTT
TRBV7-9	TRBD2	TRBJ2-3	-	CASSSGLVETDTQYF	TGTGCCAGCAGCTCGGGACTAGTGGAGACAGATACGCAGTATTTT
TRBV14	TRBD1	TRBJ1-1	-	CASSQDLGQGVNTEAFF	TGTGCCAGCAGCCAAGATCTGGGACAGGGGGTAAACACTGAAGCTTTCTTT
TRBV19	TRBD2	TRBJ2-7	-	CASSTTSGGADEQYF	TGTGCCAGTAGTACCACTAGCGGGGGGGCCGACGAGCAGTACTTC
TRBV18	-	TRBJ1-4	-	CASSQGQDNEKLFF	TGTGCCAGCTCACAAGGACAAGATAATGAAAAACTGTTTTTT
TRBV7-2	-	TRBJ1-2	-	CASSQASGASGYTF	TGTGCCAGCAGCCAGGCCTCTGGGGCGTCTGGCTACACCTTC
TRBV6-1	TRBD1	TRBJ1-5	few	CASNGQGSGNQPQHF	TGTGCCAGCAACGGACAGGGATCGGGCAATCAGCCCCAGCATTTT
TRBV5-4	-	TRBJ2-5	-	CASSTTGLPGETQYF	TGTGCCAGCAGCACCACAGGGCTCCCGGGAGAGACCCAGTACTTC
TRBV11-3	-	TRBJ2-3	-	CASSQGDRGRTTDTQYF	TGTGCCAGCAGCCAGGGGGACCGGGGGCGGACAACAGATACGCAGTATTTT
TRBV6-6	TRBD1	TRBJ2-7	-	CASSPGQGSYEQYF	TGTGCCAGCAGCCCGGGACAGGGCTCCTACGAGCAGTACTTC
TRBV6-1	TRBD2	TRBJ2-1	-	CASREGISGVGGFF	TGTGCCAGCAGGGAAGGGATTAGCGGGGTGGGTGGGTTCTTC
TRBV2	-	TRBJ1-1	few	CASSEAPGVNTEAFF	TGTGCCAGCAGTGAGGCCCCAGGGGTGAACACTGAAGCTTTCTTT
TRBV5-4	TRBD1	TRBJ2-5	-	CASSLQGWETQYF	TGTGCCAGCAGCCTACAGGGGTGGGAGACCCAGTACTTC
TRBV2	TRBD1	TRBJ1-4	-	CASNRGVGEKLFF	TGTGCCAGCAACAGGGGCGTGGGGGAAAAACTGTTTTTT
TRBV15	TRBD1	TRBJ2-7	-	CATSRDQGRDSYEQYF	TGTGCCACCAGCAGAGATCAGGGCCGGGACAGCTACGAGCAGTACTTC
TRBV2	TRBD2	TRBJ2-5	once	CASSRGLAGGLETQYF	TGTGCCAGCAGCCGCGGACTAGCGGGGGGGCTAGAGACCCAGTACTTC
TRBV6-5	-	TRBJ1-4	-	CASSLDRSNEKLFF	TGTGCCAGCAGTCTCGACAGGAGTAATGAAAAACTGTTTTTT
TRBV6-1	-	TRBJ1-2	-	CASTEAGVNYGYTF	TGTGCCAGCACTGAGGCAGGGGTTAACTATGGCTACACCTTC
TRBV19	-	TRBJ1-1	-	CASSAILTYSTEAFF	TGTGCCAGTAGTGCCATCTTAACCTATAGCACTGAAGCTTTCTTT
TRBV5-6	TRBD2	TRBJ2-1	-	CASSLDAGREYNEQFF	TGTGCCAGCAGCTTGGATGCAGGGCGGGAGTACAATGAGCAGTTCTTC
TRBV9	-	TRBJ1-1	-	CASSVVQGVRGAEAFF	TGTGCCAGCAGCGTAGTACAGGGCGTTCGAGGGGCTGAAGCTTTCTTT
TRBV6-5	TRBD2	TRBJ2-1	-	CASSYSWAGTRALF	TGTGCCAGCAGTTACTCGTGGGCCGGGACTAGGGCCCTCTTC
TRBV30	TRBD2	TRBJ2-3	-	CAWNGGGSTDTQYF	TGTGCCTGGAACGGGGGGGGGAGCACAGATACGCAGTATTTT
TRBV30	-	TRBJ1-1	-	CAWSALDRDLGTEAFF	TGTGCCTGGAGCGCACTTGACCGGGACTTGGGGACTGAAGCTTTCTTT
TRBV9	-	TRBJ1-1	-	CASSAGGGPGTEAFF	TGTGCCAGCAGCGCCGGGGGGGGGCCGGGCACTGAAGCTTTCTTT
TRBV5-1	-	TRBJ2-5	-	CASSLNRVTQETQYF	TGCGCCAGCAGCTTAAACAGGGTGACGCAAGAGACCCAGTACTTC
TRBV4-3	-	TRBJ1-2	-	CASSQDHRREGYGYTF	TGCGCCAGCAGCCAAGATCATAGGAGGGAAGGGTATGGCTACACCTTC
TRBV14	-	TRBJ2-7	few	CASSLDRFYEQYF	TGTGCCAGCAGCCTCGACAGGTTCTACGAGCAGTACTTC
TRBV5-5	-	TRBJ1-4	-	CASSMTGPTNEKLFF	TGTGCCAGCAGCATGACAGGACCAACTAATGAAAAACTGTTTTTT
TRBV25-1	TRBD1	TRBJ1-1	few	CASSESGTGRFAFF	TGTGCCAGCAGTGAGTCCGGGACAGGGAGATTTGCTTTCTTT
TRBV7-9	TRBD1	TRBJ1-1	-	CASNFGQGETEAFF	TGTGCCAGCAACTTTGGACAGGGGGAAACTGAAGCTTTCTTT
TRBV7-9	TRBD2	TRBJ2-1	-	CASSPRRSGGAIGNEQFF	TGTGCCAGCAGCCCAAGGAGGAGCGGGGGGGCCATAGGGAATGAGCAGTTCTTC
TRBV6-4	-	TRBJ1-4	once	CANTDSLPNEKLFF	TGTGCCAACACAGACAGCCTACCTAATGAAAAACTGTTTTTT